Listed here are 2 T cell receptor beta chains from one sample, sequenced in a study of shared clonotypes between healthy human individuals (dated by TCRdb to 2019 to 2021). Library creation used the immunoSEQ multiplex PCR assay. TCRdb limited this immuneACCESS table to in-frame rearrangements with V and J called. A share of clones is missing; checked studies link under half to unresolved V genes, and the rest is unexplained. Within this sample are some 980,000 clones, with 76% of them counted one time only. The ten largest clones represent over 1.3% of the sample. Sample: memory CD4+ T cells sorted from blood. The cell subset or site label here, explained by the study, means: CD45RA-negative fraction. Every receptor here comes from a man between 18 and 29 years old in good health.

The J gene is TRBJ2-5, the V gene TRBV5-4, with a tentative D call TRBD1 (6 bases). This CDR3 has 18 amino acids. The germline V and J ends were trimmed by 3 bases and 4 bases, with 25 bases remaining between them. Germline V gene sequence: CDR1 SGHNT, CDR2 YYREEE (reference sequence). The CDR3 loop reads CASSSPGVRFQGGETQYF. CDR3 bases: TGTGCCAGCAGCTCACCCGGAGTGCGGTTTCAAGGGGGAGAGACCCAGTACTTC.

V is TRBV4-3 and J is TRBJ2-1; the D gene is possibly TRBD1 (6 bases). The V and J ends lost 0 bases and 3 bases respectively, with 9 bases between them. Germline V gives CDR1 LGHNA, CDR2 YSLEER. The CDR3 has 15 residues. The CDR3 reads CASSQEWTDYNEQFF. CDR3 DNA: TGCGCCAGCAGCCAAGAATGGACAGACTACAATGAGCAGTTCTTC.